The sequence of this T cell receptor beta chain was determined in a study of cytomegalovirus exposure and HLA in healthy donors. The primer mix had 60 Vbeta and 13 Jbeta primers. Some clones are missing from TCRdb's copy, which holds only in-frame ones; the method was immunoSEQ multiplex PCR. The sample lists approximately 200,000 clones; around three quarters were seen once. This CDR3 is built from 13 residues. J gave up 6 bases and V 5 bases, and 5 bases lay outside the gene matches. The germline V gene encodes CDR1 WNHNN and CDR2 SYGVQD (reference sequence). The V gene is TRBV10-1, the J gene TRBJ2-5; 8 bases are a match to TRBD1. Sequencing was carried out using PBMCs. The sequence was collected from a woman aged 18-30 years in good health and CMV-seronegative. The CDR3 DNA sequence: TGCGCCAGCAGTATGGACAGGGTAAAGACCCAGTACTTC. This gives the protein CASSMDRVKTQYF.